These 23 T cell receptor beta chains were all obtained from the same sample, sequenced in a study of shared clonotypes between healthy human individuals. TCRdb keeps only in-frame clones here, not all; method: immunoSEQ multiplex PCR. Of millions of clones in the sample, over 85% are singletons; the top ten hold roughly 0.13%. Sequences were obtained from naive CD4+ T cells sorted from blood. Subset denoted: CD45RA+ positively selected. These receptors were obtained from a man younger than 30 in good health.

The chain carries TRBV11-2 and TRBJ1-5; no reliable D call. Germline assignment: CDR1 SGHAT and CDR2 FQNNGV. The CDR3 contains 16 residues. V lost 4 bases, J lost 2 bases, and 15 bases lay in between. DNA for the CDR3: TGTGCCAGCAGCTCAGGTGAGGGAGTTGGCAATCAGCCCCAGCATTTT. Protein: CASSSGEGVGNQPQHF.

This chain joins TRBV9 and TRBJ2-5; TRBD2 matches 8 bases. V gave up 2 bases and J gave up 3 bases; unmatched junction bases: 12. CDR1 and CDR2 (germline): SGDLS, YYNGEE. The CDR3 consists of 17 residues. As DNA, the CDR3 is TGTGCCAGCAGCGTGGGGTTGAGCGGGGGTTTGAAAGAGACCCAGTACTTC. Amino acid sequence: CASSVGLSGGLKETQYF.

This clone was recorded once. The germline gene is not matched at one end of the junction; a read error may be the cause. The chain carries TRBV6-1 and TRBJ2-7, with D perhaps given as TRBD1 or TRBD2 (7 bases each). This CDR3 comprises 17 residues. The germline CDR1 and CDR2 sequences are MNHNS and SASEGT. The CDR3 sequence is CAISDPRGDSALNEQYF. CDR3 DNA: TGTGCCATCAGTGACCCCCGGGGGGACAGTGCCCTAAACGAGCAGTACTTC.

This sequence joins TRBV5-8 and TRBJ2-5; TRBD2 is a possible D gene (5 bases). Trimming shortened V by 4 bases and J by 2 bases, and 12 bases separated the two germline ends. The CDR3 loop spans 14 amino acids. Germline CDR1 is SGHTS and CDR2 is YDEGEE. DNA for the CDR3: TGTGCCAGCAGCATGCGGGTGGGGCAAGAGACCCAGTACTTC. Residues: CASSMRVGQETQYF.

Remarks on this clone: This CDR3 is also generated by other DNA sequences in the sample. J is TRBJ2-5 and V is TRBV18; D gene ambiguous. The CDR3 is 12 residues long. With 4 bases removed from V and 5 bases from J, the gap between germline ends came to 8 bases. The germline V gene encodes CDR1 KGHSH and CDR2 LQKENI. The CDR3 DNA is TGTGCCAGCTCACTTCTCGGGGAGACCCAGTACTTC. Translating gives CASSLLGETQYF.

CDR3 protein: CASSRTAKNIQYF. CDR3 DNA sequence: TGTGCCAGCAGCCGGACAGCAAAAAACATTCAGTACTTC. V is TRBV6-5 and J is TRBJ2-4, with D tentatively TRBD1 (6 bases). This CDR3 is 13 amino acids long. Trimming took off 6 bases at V and 4 bases at J, with 10 bases between the two ends. Germline V lookup: CDR1 MNHEY, CDR2 SVGAGI.

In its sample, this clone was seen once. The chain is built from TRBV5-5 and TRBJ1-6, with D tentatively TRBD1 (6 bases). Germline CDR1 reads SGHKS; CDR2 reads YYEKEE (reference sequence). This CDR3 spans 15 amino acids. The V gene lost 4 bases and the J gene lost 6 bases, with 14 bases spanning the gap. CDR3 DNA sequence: TGTGCCAGCAGCACGCAGGGGATCGGTAATTCACCCCTCCACTTT. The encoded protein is CASSTQGIGNSPLHF.

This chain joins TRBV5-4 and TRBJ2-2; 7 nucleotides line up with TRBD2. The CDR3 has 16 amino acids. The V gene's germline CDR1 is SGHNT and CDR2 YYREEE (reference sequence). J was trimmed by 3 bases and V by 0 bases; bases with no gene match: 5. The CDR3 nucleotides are TGTGCCAGCAGCTTGGCCGCTAGCGGAGACACCGGGGAGCTGTTTTTT. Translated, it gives CASSLAASGDTGELFF.

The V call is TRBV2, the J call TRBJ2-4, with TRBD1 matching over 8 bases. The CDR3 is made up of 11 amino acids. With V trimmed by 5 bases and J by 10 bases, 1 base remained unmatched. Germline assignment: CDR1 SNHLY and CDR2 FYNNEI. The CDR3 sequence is CASSTGGIQYF. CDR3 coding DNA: TGTGCCAGCAGTACAGGGGGTATTCAGTACTTC.

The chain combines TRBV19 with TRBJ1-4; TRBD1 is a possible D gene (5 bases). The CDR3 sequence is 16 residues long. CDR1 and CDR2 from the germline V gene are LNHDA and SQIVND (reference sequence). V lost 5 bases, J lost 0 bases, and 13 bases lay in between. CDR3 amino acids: CASSPDRAATNEKLFF. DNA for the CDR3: TGTGCCAGTAGTCCCGACAGAGCCGCAACTAATGAAAAACTGTTTTTT.

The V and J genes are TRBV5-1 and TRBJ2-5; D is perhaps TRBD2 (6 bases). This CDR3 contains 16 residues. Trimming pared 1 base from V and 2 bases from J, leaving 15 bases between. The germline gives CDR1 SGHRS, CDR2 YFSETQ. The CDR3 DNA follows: TGCGCCAGCAGCTTGACCGGGACTTTGGGACAAGAGACCCAGTACTTC. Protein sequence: CASSLTGTLGQETQYF.

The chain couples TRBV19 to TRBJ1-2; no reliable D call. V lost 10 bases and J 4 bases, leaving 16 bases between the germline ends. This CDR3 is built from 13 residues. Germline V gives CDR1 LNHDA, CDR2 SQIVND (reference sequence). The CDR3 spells CATHGEEIYGYTF. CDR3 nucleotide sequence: TGTGCCACCCACGGGGAGGAGATCTATGGCTACACCTTC.

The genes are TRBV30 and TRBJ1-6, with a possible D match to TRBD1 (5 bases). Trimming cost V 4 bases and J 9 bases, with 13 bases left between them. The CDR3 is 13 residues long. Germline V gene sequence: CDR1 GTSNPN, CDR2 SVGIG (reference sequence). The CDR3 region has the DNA TGTGCCTGGACCAGGGAGTCTTCTTCACCCCTCCACTTT. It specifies CAWTRESSSPLHF.

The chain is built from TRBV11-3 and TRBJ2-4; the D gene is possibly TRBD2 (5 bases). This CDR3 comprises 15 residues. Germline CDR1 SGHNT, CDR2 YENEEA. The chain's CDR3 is CQRRGTFPAKNIQYF. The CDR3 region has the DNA TGTCAAAGACGGGGAACCTTTCCAGCCAAAAACATTCAGTACTTC.

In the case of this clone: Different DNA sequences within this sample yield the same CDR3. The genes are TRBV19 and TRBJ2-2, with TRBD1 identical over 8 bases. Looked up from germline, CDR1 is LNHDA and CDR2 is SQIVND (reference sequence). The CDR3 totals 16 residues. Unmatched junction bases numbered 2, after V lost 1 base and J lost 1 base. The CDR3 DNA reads TGTGCCAGTAGTATAGCCGGGACAGGGAACACCGGGGAGCTGTTTTTT. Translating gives CASSIAGTGNTGELFF.

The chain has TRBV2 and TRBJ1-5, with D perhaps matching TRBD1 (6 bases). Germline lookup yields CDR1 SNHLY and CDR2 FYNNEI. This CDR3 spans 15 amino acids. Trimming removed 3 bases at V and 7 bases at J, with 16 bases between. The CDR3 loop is CASSEEGGGGQPQHF. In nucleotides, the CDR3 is TGTGCCAGCAGTGAGGAGGGGGGGGGAGGACAGCCCCAGCATTTT.

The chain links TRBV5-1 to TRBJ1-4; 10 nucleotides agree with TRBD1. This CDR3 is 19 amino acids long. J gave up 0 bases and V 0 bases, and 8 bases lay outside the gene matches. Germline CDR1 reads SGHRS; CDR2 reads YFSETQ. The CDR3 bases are TGCGCCAGCAGCTTGGCCGGGGGACAGGGGACTGCAACTAATGAAAAACTGTTTTTT. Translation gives CASSLAGGQGTATNEKLFF.

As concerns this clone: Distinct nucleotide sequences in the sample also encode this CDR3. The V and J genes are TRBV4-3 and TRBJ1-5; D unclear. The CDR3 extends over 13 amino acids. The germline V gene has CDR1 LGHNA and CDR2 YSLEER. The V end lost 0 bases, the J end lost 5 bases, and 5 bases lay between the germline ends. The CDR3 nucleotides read TGCGCCAGCAGCCAAGAACGTGATCAGCCCCAGCATTTT. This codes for CASSQERDQPQHF.

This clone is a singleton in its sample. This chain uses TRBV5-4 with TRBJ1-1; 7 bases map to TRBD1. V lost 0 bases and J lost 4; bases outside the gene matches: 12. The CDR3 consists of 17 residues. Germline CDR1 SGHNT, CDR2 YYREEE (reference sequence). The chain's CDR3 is CASSLGGQILGGTEAFF. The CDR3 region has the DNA TGTGCCAGCAGCTTGGGGGGACAGATCCTAGGGGGCACTGAAGCTTTCTTT.

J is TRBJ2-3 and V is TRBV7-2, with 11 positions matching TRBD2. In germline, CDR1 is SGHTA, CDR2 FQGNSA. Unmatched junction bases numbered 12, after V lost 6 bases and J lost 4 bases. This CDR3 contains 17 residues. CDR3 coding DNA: TGTGCCAGCAGAGTGGGGTTAGCGGGGGGGCCCGCAGATACGCAGTATTTT. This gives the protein CASRVGLAGGPADTQYF.

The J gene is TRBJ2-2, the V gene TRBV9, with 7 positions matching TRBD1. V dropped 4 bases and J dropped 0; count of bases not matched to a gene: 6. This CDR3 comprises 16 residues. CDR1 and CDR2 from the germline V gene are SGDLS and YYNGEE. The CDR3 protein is CASSQRQGANTGELFF. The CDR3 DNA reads TGTGCCAGCAGCCAAAGACAGGGCGCGAACACCGGGGAGCTGTTTTTT.

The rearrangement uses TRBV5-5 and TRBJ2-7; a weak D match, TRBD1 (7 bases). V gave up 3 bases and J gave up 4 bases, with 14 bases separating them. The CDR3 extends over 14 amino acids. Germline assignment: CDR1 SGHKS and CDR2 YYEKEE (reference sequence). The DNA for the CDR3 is TGTGCCAGCAGCTCGGGGGACAGCCGATACGAGCAGTACTTC. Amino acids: CASSSGDSRYEQYF.

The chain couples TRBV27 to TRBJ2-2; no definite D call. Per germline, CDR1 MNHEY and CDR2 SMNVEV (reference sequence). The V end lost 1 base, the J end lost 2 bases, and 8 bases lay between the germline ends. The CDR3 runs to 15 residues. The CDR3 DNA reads TGTGCCAGCAGTTTATTTCTGACAAACACCGGGGAGCTGTTTTTT. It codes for CASSLFLTNTGELFF.